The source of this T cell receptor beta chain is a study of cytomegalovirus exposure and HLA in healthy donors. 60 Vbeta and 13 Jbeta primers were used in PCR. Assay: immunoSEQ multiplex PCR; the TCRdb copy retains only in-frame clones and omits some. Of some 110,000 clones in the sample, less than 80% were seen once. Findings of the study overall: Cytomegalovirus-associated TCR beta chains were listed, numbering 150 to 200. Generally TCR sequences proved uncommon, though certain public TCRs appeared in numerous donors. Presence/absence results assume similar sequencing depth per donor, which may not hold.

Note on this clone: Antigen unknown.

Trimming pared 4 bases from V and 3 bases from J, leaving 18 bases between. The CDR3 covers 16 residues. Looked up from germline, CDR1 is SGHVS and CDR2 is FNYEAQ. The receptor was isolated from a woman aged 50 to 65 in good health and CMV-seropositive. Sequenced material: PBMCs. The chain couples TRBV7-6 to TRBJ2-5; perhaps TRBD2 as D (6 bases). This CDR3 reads CASSWSGTSLEETQYF. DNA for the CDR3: TGTGCCAGCAGCTGGTCCGGGACTTCCCTGGAAGAGACCCAGTACTTC.